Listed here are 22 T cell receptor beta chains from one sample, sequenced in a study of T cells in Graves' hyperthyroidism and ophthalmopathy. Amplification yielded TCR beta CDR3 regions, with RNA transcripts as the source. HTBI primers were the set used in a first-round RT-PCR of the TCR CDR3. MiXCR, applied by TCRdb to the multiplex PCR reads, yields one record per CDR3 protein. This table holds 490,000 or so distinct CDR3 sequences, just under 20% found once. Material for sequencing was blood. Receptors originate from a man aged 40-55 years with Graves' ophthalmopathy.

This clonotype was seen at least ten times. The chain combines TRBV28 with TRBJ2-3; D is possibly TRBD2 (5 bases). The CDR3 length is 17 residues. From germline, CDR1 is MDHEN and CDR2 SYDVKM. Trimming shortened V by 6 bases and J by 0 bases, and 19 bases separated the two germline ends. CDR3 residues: CASSLHLGGISTDTQYF. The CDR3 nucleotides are TGTGCCAGCAGCCTACATTTAGGAGGTATTAGCACAGATACGCAGTATTTT.

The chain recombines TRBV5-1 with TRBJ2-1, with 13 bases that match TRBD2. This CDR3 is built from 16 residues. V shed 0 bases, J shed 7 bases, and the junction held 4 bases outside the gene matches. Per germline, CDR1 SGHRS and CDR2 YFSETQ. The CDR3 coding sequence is TGCGCCAGCAGCTTGGCGACTAGCGGGAGGCCGAATGAGCAGTTCTTC. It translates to CASSLATSGRPNEQFF.

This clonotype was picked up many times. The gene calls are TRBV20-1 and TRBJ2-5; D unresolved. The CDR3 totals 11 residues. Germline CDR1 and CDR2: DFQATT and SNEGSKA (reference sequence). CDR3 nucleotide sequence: TGCAGGGCGGAGTACCAAGAGACCCAGTACTTC. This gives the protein CRAEYQETQYF.

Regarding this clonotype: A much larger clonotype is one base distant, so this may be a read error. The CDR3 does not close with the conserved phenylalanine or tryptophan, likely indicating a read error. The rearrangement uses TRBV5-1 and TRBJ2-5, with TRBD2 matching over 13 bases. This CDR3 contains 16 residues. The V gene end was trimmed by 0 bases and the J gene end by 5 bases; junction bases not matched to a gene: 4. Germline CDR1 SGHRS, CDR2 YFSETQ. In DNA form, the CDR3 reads TGCGCCAGCAGCTTGGCAACTAGCGGGAGGGGCGAGACCCAGTACCTC. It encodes CASSLATSGRGETQYL.

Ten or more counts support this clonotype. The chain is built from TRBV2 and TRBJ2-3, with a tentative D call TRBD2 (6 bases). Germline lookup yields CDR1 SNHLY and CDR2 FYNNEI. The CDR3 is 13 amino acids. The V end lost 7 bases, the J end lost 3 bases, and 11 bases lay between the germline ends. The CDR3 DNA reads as TGTGCCAGCACGGGACTGCATACAGATACGCAGTATTTT. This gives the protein CASTGLHTDTQYF.

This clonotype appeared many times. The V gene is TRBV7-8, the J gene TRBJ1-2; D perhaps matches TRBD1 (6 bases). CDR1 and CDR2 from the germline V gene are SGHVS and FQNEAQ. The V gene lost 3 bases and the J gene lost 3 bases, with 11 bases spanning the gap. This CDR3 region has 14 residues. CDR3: CASSLAGDYYGYTF. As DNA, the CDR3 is TGTGCCAGCAGCTTGGCAGGGGATTACTATGGCTACACCTTC.

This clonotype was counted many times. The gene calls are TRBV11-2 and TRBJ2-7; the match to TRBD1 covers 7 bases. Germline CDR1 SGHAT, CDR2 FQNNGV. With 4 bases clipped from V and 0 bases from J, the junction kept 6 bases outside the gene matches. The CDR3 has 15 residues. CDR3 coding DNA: TGTGCCAGCAGCTACGGACAGGACAACTCCTACGAGCAGTACTTC. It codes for CASSYGQDNSYEQYF.

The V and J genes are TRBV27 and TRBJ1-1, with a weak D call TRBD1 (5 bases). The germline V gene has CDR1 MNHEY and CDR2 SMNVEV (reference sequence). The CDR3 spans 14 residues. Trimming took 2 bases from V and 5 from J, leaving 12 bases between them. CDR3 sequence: CASSLRGLFTEAFF. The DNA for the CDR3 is TGTGCCAGCAGTTTAAGGGGATTGTTTACTGAAGCTTTCTTT.

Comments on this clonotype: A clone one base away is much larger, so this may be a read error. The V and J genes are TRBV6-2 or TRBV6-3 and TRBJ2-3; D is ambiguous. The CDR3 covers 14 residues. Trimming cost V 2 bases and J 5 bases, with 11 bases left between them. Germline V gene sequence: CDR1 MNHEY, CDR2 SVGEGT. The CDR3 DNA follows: TGTGCCAGCAGTTACGGAGCGCGCCGAGATACGCAGTATTTT. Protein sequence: CASSYGARRDTQYF.

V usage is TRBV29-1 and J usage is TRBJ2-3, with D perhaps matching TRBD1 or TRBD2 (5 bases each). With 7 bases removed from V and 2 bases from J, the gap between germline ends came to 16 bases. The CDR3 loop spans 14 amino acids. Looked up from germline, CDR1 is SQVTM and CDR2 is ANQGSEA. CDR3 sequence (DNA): TGCAGCGCTACATCGAGGGGAGTCACAGATACGCAGTATTTT. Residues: CSATSRGVTDTQYF.

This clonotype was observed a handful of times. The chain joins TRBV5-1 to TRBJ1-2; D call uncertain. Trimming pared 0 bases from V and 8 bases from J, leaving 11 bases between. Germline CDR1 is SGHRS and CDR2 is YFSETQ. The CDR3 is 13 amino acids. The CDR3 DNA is TGCGCCAGCAGCTTGGTGGCAGGACGGGGCTACACCTTC. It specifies CASSLVAGRGYTF.

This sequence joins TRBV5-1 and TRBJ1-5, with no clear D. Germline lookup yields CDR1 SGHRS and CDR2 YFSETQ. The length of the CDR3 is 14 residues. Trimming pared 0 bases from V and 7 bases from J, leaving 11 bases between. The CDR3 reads CASSLEGRLQPQHF. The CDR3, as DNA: TGCGCCAGCAGCTTGGAAGGCAGACTCCAGCCCCAGCATTTT. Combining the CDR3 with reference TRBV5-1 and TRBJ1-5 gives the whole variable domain KAGVTQTPRYLIKTRGQQVTLSCSPISGHRSVSWYQQTPGQGLQFLFEYFSETQRNKGNFPGRFSGRQFSNSRSEMNVSTLELGDSALYLCASSLEGRLQPQHFGDGTRLSIL.

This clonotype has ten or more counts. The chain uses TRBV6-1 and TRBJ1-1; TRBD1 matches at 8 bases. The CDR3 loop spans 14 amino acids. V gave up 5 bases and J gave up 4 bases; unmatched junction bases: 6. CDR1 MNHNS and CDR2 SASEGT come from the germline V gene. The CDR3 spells CASSYDRGGTEAFF. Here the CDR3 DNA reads TGTGCCAGCAGTTACGACAGGGGTGGCACTGAAGCTTTCTTT.

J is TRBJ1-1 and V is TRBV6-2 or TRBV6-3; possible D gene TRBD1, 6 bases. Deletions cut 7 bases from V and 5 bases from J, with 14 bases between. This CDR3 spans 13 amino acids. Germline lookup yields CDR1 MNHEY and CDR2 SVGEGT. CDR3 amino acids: CASNWGAETEAFF. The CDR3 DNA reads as TGTGCCAGCAACTGGGGGGCAGAAACTGAAGCTTTCTTT.

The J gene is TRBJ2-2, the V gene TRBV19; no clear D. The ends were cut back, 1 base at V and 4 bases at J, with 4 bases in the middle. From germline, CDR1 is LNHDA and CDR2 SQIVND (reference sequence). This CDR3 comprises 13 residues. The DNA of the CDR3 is TGTGCCAGTAGTATAGCAACCACCGGGGAGCTGTTTTTT. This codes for CASSIATTGELFF.

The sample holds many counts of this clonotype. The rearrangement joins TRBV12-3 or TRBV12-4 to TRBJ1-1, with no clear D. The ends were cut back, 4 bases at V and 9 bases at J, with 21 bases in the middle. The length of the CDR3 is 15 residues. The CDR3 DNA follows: TGTGCCAGCAGTTCAGGAGCCGTACGAATTTATCAAGCTTTCTTT. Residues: CASSSGAVRIYQAFF.

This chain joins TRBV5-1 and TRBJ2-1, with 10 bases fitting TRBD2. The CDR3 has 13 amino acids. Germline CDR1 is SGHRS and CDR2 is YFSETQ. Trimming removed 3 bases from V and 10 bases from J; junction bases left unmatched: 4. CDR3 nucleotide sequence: TGCGCCAGCAGCTCCGCTAGCGGGGGCGAGCAGTTCTTC. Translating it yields CASSSASGGEQFF.

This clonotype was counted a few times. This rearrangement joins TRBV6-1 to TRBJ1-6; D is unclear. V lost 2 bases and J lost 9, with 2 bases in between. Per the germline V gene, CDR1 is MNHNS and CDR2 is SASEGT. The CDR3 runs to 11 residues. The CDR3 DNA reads TGTGCCAGCAGTGAATTTTCACCCCTCCACTTT. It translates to CASSEFSPLHF.

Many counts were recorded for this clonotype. For the CDR3, the DNA is TGTGCCAGCAGTTTATTTGATTCCGGGGAGCTGTTTTTT. It yields the protein CASSLFDSGELFF. This chain uses TRBV12-3 or TRBV12-4 with TRBJ2-2; D ambiguous. The CDR3 runs 13 residues. V gave up 2 bases and J gave up 6 bases, with 7 bases separating them.

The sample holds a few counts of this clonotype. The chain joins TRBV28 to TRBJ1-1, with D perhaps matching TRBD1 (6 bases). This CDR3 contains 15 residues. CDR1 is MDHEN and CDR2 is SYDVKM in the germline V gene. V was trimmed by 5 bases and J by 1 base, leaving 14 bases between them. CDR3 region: CASSTPRGANTEAFF. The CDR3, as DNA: TGTGCCAGCAGTACTCCAAGGGGGGCGAACACTGAAGCTTTCTTT.

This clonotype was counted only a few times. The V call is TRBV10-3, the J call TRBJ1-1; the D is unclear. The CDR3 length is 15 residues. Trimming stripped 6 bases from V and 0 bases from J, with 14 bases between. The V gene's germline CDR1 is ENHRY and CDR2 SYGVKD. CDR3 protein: CAISPDGPMNTEAFF. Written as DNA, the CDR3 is TGTGCCATCAGCCCCGACGGCCCCATGAACACTGAAGCTTTCTTT.

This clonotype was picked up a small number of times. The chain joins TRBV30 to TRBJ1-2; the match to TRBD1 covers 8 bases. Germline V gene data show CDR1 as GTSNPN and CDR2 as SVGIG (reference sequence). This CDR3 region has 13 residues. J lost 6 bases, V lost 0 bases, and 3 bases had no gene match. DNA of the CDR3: TGTGCCTGGAGTGTACAGGGGGATGATGGCTACACCTTC. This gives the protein CAWSVQGDDGYTF.